Shown below are 10 T cell receptor beta chains from a single sample sequenced in a study of CD8 T cells in ankylosing spondylitis. Study-level findings and limits: Apparently characteristic of ankylosing spondylitis blood was a TCR beta motif (under ten highly homologous variants).

TCRdb re-derived calls from the 5' RACE reads in MiXCR, one entry per CDR3 protein. The repertoire holds roughly 670,000 distinct CDR3 sequences, with 15% to 20% as singletons. The antigens these receptors bind are not known. Source material: blood, either unsorted or a sorted T cell fraction (not recorded which). The receptors were gathered from a male donor with ankylosing spondylitis.

The V gene is TRBV20-1, the J gene TRBJ2-3; D gene ambiguous. The CDR3 runs to 13 residues. CDR1 DFQATT and CDR2 SNEGSKA come from the germline V gene (reference sequence). V lost 6 bases to trimming and J lost 0 bases, with 10 bases between them. The CDR3, as DNA: TGCAGTGCCATAAAACAAAGCACAGATACGCAGTATTTT. Translating gives CSAIKQSTDTQYF.

This clonotype came up a few times. The chain employs TRBV20-1 and TRBJ1-1; D is ambiguous. The CDR3 is made up of 15 amino acids. Germline CDR1 reads DFQATT; CDR2 reads SNEGSKA (reference sequence). V was trimmed by 0 bases and J by 4 bases, leaving 15 bases between them. The chain's CDR3 is CSARDRVQLGTEAFF. CDR3 bases: TGCAGTGCTAGAGATAGGGTACAGCTTGGCACTGAAGCTTTCTTT.

This clonotype showed up just a few times. The CDR3 reads CASSYEANNEQFF. The CDR3 region has the DNA TGTGCCAGCAGTTACGAGGCTAACAATGAGCAGTTCTTC. The chain employs TRBV6-5 and TRBJ2-1; D unresolved. The V gene's germline CDR1 is MNHEY and CDR2 SVGAGI. Trimming took off 2 bases at V and 5 bases at J, with 7 bases between the two ends. The CDR3 runs to 13 residues.

The chain has TRBV18 and TRBJ2-5, with no clear D. V was cut by 6 bases and J by 4 bases, with 15 bases left in between. Per the germline V gene, CDR1 is KGHSH and CDR2 is LQKENI. The CDR3 is 14 residues long. CDR3 DNA sequence: TGTGCCAGCTCGCCATCGGCAGTTGGAGAGACCCAGTACTTC. Amino acid sequence: CASSPSAVGETQYF.

The chain is built from TRBV29-1 and TRBJ2-3; 10 bases fit TRBD1. There are 14 residues in the CDR3. Germline loops: CDR1 SQVTM, CDR2 ANQGSEA. Losses at the gene ends were 8 bases for V and 0 bases for J; bases not matched to a gene: 5. DNA of the CDR3: TGCAGCACCGACAGGGGGCAGAGCACAGATACGCAGTATTTT. The encoded protein is CSTDRGQSTDTQYF.

This clonotype was recorded a few times. The chain combines TRBV24-1 with TRBJ2-3; weak D call: TRBD2 (7 bases). The CDR3 runs to 16 residues. Germline CDR1 is KGHDR and CDR2 is SFDVKD. V lost 7 bases to trimming and J lost 0 bases, with 16 bases between them. DNA of the CDR3: TGTGCCACCAGCCCCGGGGGGCGGGGAAGCACAGATACGCAGTATTTT. Amino acid sequence: CATSPGGRGSTDTQYF.

The rearrangement links TRBV12-3 or TRBV12-4 to TRBJ2-2; 13 bases match TRBD2. This CDR3 comprises 16 residues. V shed 7 bases and J 6 bases; nucleotides not matched to a gene: 8. Written as DNA, the CDR3 is TGTGCCAGCACCCGACTAGCGGGGGGCCACGCCGGGGAGCTGTTTTTT. Translated, it gives CASTRLAGGHAGELFF.

V and J are TRBV28 and TRBJ2-1, with 11 bases identical to TRBD2. Germline trimming cut 7 bases from V and 5 bases from J; bases unmatched to any gene: 7. The CDR3 consists of 15 residues. The germline CDR1 and CDR2 sequences are MDHEN and SYDVKM. DNA of the CDR3: TGTGCCAGCAACCCACTAGCGGGAGTGGACAATGAGCAGTTCTTC. This sequence encodes CASNPLAGVDNEQFF.

There are a few counts of this clonotype. The rearrangement joins TRBV3-1 to TRBJ2-7; D possibly corresponds to TRBD1 (6 bases). V was pared by 1 base and J by 2 bases, with 12 bases between. The CDR3 is 15 amino acids. Germline CDR1 is LGHDT and CDR2 is YNNKEL (reference sequence). CDR3 region: CASSQGAGETYEQYF. The CDR3 nucleotides read TGTGCCAGCAGCCAAGGGGCAGGGGAGACCTACGAGCAGTACTTC.

This clonotype has more than one count but fewer than ten. The V gene is TRBV7-9, the J gene TRBJ2-7, with 8 bases fitting TRBD1. CDR3 length: 17 residues. With V trimmed by 3 bases and J by 0 bases, 10 bases remained unmatched. CDR1 is SEHNR and CDR2 is FQNEAQ in the germline V gene (reference sequence). DNA of the CDR3: TGTGCCAGCAGCTTCACCGGGGACAGGTCCCGCTCCTACGAGCAGTACTTC. Encoded protein: CASSFTGDRSRSYEQYF.